The clone carrying this TCR beta chain was observed a few times. Its matching antigen is unknown. The entry originates in a study of CD8 T cells in ankylosing spondylitis. Study-wide results and limits: Matched synovial fluid from ankylosing spondylitis patients was reported to be enriched for disease-linked clones. Disease-associated clones were CD8+ and fairly uncommon in peripheral blood.

5'-RACE, quantitative and with molecular barcodes, yielded the TCR beta libraries. A single record per CDR3 protein comes from TCRdb applying MiXCR to the 5' RACE reads. The repertoire holds some 240,000 distinct CDR3 sequences, with about a sixth as singletons. CDR1 is ENHRY and CDR2 is SYGVKD in the germline V gene. The CDR3 spans 13 residues. Trimming took 11 bases from V and 0 from J, leaving 11 bases between them. The clonotype originates from a male donor with ankylosing spondylitis or in good health (not recorded which). The V gene is TRBV10-3, the J gene TRBJ2-1, with D hard to call. The material sequenced was blood, either unsorted or a sorted T cell fraction (not recorded which). As DNA, the CDR3 is TGTGCCGTGGCGGAAAGCTCCTACAATGAGCAGTTCTTC. Its protein is CAVAESSYNEQFF.